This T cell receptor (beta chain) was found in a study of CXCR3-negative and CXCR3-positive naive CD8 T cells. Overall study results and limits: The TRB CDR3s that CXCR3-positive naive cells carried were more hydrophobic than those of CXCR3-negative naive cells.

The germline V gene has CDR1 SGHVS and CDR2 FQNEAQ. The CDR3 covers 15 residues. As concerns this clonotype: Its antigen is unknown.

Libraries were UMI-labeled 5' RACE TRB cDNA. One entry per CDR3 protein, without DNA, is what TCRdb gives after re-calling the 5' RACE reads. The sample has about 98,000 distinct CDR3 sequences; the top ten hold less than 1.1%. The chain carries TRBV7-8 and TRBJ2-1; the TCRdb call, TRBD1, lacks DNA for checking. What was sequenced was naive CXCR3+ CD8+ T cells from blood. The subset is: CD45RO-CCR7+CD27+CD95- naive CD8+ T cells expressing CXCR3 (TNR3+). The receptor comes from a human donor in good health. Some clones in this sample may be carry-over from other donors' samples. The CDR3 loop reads CASSLTGGQNNEQFF. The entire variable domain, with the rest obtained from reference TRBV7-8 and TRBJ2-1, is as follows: GAGVSQSPRYKVAKRGQDVALRCDPISGHVSLFWYQQALGQGPEFLTYFQNEAQLDKSGLPSDRFFAERPEGSVSTLKIQRTQQEDSAVYLCASSLTGGQNNEQFFGPGTRLTVL.